This TCR beta chain was found in a study of blood T cell repertoires in COVID-19. The CDR3 is 14 amino acids. Germline CDR1 is SGDLS and CDR2 is YYNGEE. V trimming: 0 bases; J trimming: 7 bases; junction bases outside the gene matches: 4. Original processing methods: By means of reference gene primer amplification, nucleated cell counts were estimated. Profiling relied on immunoSEQ multiplex PCR, and the TCRdb table lists in-frame clones only, not all of them. The V and J calls and clone size come from that table; D and trimming were worked out from the DNA. The sample lists about 70,000 clones; 89% were seen once.

Sequences were obtained from peripheral blood. The V call is TRBV9, the J call TRBJ2-7; 10 bases are shared with TRBD2. The sequence derives from a middle-aged man with active COVID-19. CDR3 DNA sequence: TGTGCCAGCAGCGTAGGGACTAGCGGAAGAGAGCAGTACTTC. It codes for CASSVGTSGREQYF.